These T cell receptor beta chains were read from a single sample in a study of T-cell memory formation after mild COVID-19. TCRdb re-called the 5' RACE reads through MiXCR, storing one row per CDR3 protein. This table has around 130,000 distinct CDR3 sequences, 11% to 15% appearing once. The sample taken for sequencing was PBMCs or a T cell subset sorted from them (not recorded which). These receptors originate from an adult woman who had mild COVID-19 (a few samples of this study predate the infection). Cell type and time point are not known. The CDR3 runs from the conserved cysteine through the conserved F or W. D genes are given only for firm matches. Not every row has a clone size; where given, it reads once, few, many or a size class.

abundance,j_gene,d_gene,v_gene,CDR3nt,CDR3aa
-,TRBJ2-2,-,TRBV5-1,TGCGCCAGCGAGGACGGGAAGATCACCGGGGAGCTGTTTTTT,CASEDGKITGELFF
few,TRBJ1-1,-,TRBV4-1,TGCGCCAGCAGCCAAGTGGGGGGCACGAACACTGAAGCTTTCTTT,CASSQVGGTNTEAFF
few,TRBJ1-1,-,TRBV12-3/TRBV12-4,TGTGCCAGCAGTTTAAATCCTGAGCTGGCTTTCTTT,CASSLNPELAFF
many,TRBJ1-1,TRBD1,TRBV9,TGTGCCAGCAGCCGGACAGGGAACACTGAAGCTTTCTTT,CASSRTGNTEAFF
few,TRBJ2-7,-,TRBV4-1,TGCGCCAGCAGCCAAGTACTGCGGGGGCACTACGAGCAGTACTTC,CASSQVLRGHYEQYF
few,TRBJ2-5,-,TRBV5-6,TGTGCCAGCAGCTTGGCGGGATGGGAGACCCAGTACTTC,CASSLAGWETQYF
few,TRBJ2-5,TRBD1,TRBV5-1,TGCGCCAGCAGCCACCGGGACAGGGGGCAAGAGACCCAGTACTTC,CASSHRDRGQETQYF
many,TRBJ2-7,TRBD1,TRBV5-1,TGCGCCAGCAGCTTCGCAGGGGGCTGGGAGCAGTACTTC,CASSFAGGWEQYF
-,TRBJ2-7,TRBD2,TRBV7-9,TGTGCCAGCAGCCCCCGGCGGGGGGATGCTAGCGGGAGGGCCGATCTCTACGAGCAGTACTTC,CASSPRRGDASGRADLYEQYF
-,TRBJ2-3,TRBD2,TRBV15,TGTGCCACCAGCAGGGGACTAGCGGAGGCCTTGCGGCTCACAGATACGCAGTATTTT,CATSRGLAEALRLTDTQYF